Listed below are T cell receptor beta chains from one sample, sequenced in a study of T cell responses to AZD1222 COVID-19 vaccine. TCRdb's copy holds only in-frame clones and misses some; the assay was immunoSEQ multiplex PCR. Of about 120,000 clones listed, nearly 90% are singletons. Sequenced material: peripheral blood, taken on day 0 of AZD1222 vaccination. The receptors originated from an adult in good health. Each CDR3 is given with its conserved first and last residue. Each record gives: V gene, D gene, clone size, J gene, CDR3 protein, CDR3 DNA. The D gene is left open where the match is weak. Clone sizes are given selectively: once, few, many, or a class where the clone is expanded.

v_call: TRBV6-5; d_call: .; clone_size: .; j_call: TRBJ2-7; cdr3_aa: CASRDRQTYEQYF; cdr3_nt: TGTGCCAGCAGAGACAGACAGACCTACGAGCAGTACTTC
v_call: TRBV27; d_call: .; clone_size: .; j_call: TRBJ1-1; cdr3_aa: CASSLLRGEMGSEAFF; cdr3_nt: TGTGCCAGCAGTTTATTAAGGGGTGAGATGGGGTCTGAAGCTTTCTTT
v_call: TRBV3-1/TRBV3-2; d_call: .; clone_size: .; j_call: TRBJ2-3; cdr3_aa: CASSHQRATQYF; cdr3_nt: TGTGCCAGCAGCCATCAACGGGCTACGCAGTATTTT
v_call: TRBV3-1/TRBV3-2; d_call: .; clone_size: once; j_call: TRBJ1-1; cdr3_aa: CASSQAGNTEAFF; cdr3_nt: TGTGCCAGCAGCCAAGCCGGGAACACTGAAGCTTTCTTT
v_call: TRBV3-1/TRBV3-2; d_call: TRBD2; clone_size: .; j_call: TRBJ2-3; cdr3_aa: CASSQRTSGSTDTQYF; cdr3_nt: TGTGCCAGCAGCCAGCGTACTAGCGGGAGCACAGATACGCAGTATTTT
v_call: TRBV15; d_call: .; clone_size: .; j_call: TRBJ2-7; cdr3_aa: CATSREGRSYEQYF; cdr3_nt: TGTGCCACCAGCAGAGAGGGCCGGAGCTACGAGCAGTACTTC
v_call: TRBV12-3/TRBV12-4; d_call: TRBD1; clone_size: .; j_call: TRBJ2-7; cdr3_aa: CASSYRGVYEQYF; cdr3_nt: TGTGCCAGCAGTTACAGGGGGGTCTACGAGCAGTACTTC
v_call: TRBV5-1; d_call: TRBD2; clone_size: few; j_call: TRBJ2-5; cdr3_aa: CASSSQAGLQETQYF; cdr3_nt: TGCGCCAGCAGCTCCCAAGCGGGGCTACAAGAGACCCAGTACTTC
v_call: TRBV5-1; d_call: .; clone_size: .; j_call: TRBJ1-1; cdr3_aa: CASSFGDGIEAFF; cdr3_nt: TGCGCCAGCAGCTTCGGGGATGGGATTGAAGCTTTCTTT
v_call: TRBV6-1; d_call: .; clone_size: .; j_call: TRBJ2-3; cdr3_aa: CASSEPLAISTDTQYF; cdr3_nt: TGTGCCAGCAGTGAACCCCTAGCGATAAGCACAGATACGCAGTATTTT
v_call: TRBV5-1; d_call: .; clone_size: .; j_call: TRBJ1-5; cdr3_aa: CASSQEIPIRRGQPQHF; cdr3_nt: TGCGCCAGCAGCCAGGAGATACCTATCAGAAGGGGTCAGCCCCAGCATTTT
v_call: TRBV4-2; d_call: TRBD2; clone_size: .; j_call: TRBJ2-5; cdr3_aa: CASSQAVGGGETQYF; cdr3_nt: TGTGCCAGCAGCCAAGCAGTGGGGGGAGGGGAGACCCAGTACTTC
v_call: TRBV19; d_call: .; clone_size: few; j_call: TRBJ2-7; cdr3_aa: CASSQSLGQSRSEQYF; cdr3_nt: TGTGCCAGTAGTCAAAGTCTAGGACAGAGTCGTTCCGAGCAGTACTTC
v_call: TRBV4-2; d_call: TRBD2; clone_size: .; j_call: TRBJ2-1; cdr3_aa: CASSQDPSGRSHEQFF; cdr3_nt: TGTGCCAGCAGCCAAGATCCCAGCGGGAGGAGCCATGAGCAGTTCTTC
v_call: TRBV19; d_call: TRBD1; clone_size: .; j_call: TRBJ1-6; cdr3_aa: CASSTGRDRTTYNSPLHF; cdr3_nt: TGTGCCAGTAGCACAGGCCGGGACAGGACAACCTATAATTCACCCCTCCACTTT
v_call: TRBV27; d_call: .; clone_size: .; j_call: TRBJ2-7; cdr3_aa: CASSLAGKPSYEQYF; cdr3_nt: TGTGCCAGCAGTTTAGCGGGTAAGCCCTCCTACGAGCAGTACTTC
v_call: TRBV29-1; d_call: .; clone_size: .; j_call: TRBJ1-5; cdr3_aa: CSASSGDNQPQHF; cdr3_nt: TGCAGCGCCTCTTCCGGGGACAATCAGCCCCAGCATTTT
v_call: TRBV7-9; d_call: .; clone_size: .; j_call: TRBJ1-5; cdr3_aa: CASSVGASNQPQHF; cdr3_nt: TGTGCCAGCAGCGTAGGGGCTAGCAATCAGCCCCAGCATTTT
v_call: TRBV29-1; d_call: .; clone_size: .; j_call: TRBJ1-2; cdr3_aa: CSVAGVGNNYGYTF; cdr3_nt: TGCAGCGTTGCGGGGGTTGGGAATAACTATGGCTACACCTTC
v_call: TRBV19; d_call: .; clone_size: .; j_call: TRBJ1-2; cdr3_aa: CASSIDSRTSGYTF; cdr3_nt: TGTGCCAGTAGTATAGATTCCCGGACGAGTGGCTACACCTTC
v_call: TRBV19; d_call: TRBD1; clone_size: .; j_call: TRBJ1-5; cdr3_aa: CASSRTGGSSNQPQHF; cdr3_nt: TGTGCCAGTAGTAGAACAGGGGGATCGAGCAATCAGCCCCAGCATTTT
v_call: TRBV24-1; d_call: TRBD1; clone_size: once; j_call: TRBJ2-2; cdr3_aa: CATSASDRVTGELFF; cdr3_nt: TGTGCCACCAGTGCGTCAGACAGGGTCACCGGGGAGCTGTTTTTT
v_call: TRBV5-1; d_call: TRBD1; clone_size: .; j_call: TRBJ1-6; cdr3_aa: CASSQWTGINSPLHF; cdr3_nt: TGCGCCAGCAGCCAATGGACAGGGATTAATTCACCCCTCCACTTT
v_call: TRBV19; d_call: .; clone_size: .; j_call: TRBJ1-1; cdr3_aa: CASHGWNTEAFF; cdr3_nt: TGTGCCAGCCATGGATGGAACACTGAAGCTTTCTTT
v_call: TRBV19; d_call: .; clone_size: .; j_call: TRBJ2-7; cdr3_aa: CASSISWGNEQYF; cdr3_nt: TGTGCCAGTAGTATCAGTTGGGGAAACGAGCAGTACTTC
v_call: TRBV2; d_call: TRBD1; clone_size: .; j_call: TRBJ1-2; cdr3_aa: CASSEATGVIGYTF; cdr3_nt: TGTGCCAGCAGTGAAGCGACAGGGGTGATTGGCTACACCTTC
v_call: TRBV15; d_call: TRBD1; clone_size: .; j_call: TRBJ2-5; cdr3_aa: CATSKQGLGETQYF; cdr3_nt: TGTGCCACCAGCAAACAGGGGCTTGGGGAGACCCAGTACTTC
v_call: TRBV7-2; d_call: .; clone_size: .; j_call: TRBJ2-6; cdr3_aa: CASSFFGANVLTF; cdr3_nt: TGTGCCAGCAGCTTCTTTGGGGCCAACGTCCTGACTTTC
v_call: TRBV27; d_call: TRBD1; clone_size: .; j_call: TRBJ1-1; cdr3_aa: CASSPWTGGATEAFF; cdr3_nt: TGTGCCAGCAGTCCTTGGACAGGGGGGGCCACTGAAGCTTTCTTT
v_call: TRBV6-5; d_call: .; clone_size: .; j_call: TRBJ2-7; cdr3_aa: CASGPLTGPYEQYF; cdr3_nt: TGTGCCAGCGGACCTCTAACCGGCCCTTACGAGCAGTACTTC
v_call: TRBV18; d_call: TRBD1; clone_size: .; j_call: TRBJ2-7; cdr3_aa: CASSPGTVIYEQYF; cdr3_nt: TGTGCCAGCTCACCGGGGACAGTTATTTACGAGCAGTACTTC
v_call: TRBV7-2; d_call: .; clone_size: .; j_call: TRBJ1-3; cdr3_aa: CASSRTGNTIYF; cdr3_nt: TGTGCCAGCAGTAGGACTGGAAACACCATATATTTT
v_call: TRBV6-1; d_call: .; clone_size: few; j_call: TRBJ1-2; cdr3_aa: CASSEAAGAHRGYTF; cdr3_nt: TGTGCCAGCAGTGAAGCGGCAGGGGCCCATAGGGGCTACACCTTC
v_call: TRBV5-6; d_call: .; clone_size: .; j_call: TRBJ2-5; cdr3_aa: CASSLAGYQETQYF; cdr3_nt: TGTGCCAGCAGCTTGGCAGGGTATCAAGAGACCCAGTACTTC
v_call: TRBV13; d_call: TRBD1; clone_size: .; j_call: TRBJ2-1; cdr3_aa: CASSQDRGDNEQFF; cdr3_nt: TGTGCCAGCAGCCAAGACAGGGGCGACAATGAGCAGTTCTTC
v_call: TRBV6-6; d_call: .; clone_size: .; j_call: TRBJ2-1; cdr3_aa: CASSPGPLFNEQFF; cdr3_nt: TGTGCCAGCAGCCCAGGACCCCTTTTCAATGAGCAATTCTTC
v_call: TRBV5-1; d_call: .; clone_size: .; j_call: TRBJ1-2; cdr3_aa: CASSLDRAGYTF; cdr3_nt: TGCGCCAGCAGCTTGGACAGGGCTGGCTACACCTTC
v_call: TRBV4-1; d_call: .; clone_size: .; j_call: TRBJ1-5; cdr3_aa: CASSFTGGGNQPQHF; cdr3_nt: TGCGCCAGCAGCTTCACCGGGGGAGGGAATCAGCCCCAGCATTTT
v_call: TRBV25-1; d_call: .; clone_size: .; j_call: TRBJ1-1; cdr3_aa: CASSDPLVGAFF; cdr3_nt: TGTGCCAGCAGTGACCCCCTCGTGGGAGCTTTCTTT
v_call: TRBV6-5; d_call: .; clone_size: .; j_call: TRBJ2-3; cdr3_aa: CASSRGTDTQYF; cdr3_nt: TGTGCCAGCTCCCGGGGCACAGATACGCAGTATTTT
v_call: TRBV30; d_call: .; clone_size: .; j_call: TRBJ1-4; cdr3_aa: CAWSVGGDGQKLFF; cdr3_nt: TGTGCCTGGAGTGTCGGCGGGGACGGACAAAAACTGTTTTTT
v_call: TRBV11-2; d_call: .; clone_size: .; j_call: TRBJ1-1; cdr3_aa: CASSLERENTEAFF; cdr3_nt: TGTGCCAGCAGCTTAGAACGGGAGAACACTGAAGCTTTCTTT
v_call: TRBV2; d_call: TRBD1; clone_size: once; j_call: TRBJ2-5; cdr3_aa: CASSEGAQGQGGGTQYF; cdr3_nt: TGTGCCAGCAGTGAAGGGGCTCAAGGACAGGGTGGAGGGACCCAGTACTTC
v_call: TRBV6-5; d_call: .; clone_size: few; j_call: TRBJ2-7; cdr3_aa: CASSYSRGGSSYEQYF; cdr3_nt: TGTGCCAGCAGTTACTCTAGGGGTGGCAGTTCCTACGAGCAGTACTTC
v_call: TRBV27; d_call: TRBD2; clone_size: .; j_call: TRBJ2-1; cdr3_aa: CASSLRGGNEQFF; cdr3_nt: TGTGCCAGCAGTTTGCGGGGGGGCAATGAGCAGTTCTTC
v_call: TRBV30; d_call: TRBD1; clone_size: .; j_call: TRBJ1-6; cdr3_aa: CAWSDRGLAPLHF; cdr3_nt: TGTGCCTGGAGTGACAGGGGGCTGGCACCCCTCCACTTT
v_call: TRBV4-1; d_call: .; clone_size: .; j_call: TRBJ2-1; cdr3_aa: CASSPGQIYNEQFF; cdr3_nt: TGCGCCAGCAGCCCCGGACAGATTTACAATGAGCAGTTCTTC